These 12 T cell receptor beta chains share one sample of origin, sequenced in a study of identical twins listed by TCRdb under 2016. Library preparation used 5' RACE. Sequencing was carried out with an Illumina HiSeq 2000. TCRdb handled the public reads itself, with Q25 trimming in fastp and clone calling in MiXCR, and kept productive beta chains. A single entry per CDR3 protein holds the most common genes and DNA from its merged rows. Within this sample are more than 400,000 distinct CDR3 sequences, with roughly 15% of them counted one time only. The ten largest clones capture roughly 0.43% of the sample. This sample was also put to use in a study of yellow fever vaccine responses in identical twins.

The sample consisted of CD4+ T cells sorted from blood. The receptors shown here come from a woman aged 18 to 35 in good health.

The chain combines TRBV7-6 with TRBJ2-6; unclear D gene. With 7 bases removed from V and 3 bases from J, the gap between germline ends came to 16 bases. Looked up from germline, CDR1 is SGHVS and CDR2 is FNYEAQ. This CDR3 comprises 16 residues. CDR3 nucleotides: TGTGCCAGCACTTCGACGTTGGCGGATGGGGCCAACGTCCTGACTTTC. This translates into CASTSTLADGANVLTF.

This clonotype was observed a handful of times. The chain combines TRBV7-8 with TRBJ2-1; 9 bases match TRBD1. This CDR3 contains 16 residues. J was trimmed by 6 bases and V by 3 bases; bases with no gene match: 9. Germline V gene data show CDR1 as SGHVS and CDR2 as FQNEAQ. CDR3 sequence reads: CASSFTQPGQGNEQFF. The CDR3 DNA follows: TGTGCCAGCAGCTTTACTCAACCGGGACAGGGCAATGAGCAGTTCTTC.

This clonotype was counted a few times. The CDR3, as DNA: TGTGCCAGCAGTCGGACTAGCGGGGACTACGAGCAGTACTTC. Protein sequence: CASSRTSGDYEQYF. The chain carries TRBV27 and TRBJ2-7, with 12 positions matching TRBD2. The CDR3 totals 14 residues. Germline-derived CDR1 and CDR2 are MNHEY and SMNVEV (reference sequence). J lost 3 bases, V lost 5 bases, and 2 bases had no gene match.

The chain has TRBV7-2 and TRBJ2-3, with a possible D match to TRBD2 (5 bases). Germline values: CDR1 SGHTA, CDR2 FQGNSA. This CDR3 comprises 16 residues. V shed 6 bases and J shed 2 bases, with 18 bases lying between them. The CDR3 DNA sequence: TGTGCCAGCAGTCCTAGCTATCCCCTGAACACAGATACGCAGTATTTT. This sequence encodes CASSPSYPLNTDTQYF.

This chain connects TRBV7-2 to TRBJ2-7; D possibly corresponds to TRBD2 (7 bases). V lost 5 bases and J 2 bases, leaving 13 bases between the germline ends. This CDR3 comprises 14 residues. Germline loops: CDR1 SGHTA, CDR2 FQGNSA. The chain's CDR3 is CASSNAGATYEQYF. The CDR3 region has the DNA TGTGCCAGCAGCAATGCGGGGGCAACCTACGAGCAGTACTTC. Variable domain in full (rest from reference TRBV7-2 and TRBJ2-7): GAGVSQSPSNKVTEKGKDVELRCDPISGHTALYWYRQSLGQGLEFLIYFQGNSAPDKSGLPSDRFSAERTGGSVSTLTIQRTQQEDSAVYLCASSNAGATYEQYFGPGTRLTVT.

This rearrangement joins TRBV7-2 to TRBJ2-7, with 9 bases fitting TRBD2. V lost 1 base to trimming and J lost 4 bases; unmatched junction nucleotides: 5. The CDR3 has 15 residues. The germline V gene has CDR1 SGHTA and CDR2 FQGNSA. CDR3 DNA: TGTGCCAGCAGCTTAGTTTCTAGCGGGATATACGAGCAGTACTTC. It codes for CASSLVSSGIYEQYF.

In DNA form, the CDR3 reads TGTGCCAGCAGCCAAGCAGGGACTAGCGGGGTAAATGAGCAGTTCTTC. Residues: CASSQAGTSGVNEQFF. V is TRBV3-1 and J is TRBJ2-1, with 13 bases lining up with TRBD2. V gave up 1 base and J gave up 7 bases; unmatched junction bases: 4. The length of the CDR3 is 16 residues. CDR1 and CDR2 (germline): LGHDT, YNNKEL (reference sequence).

This clonotype came up a few times. The J gene is TRBJ1-2, the V gene TRBV20-1; no firm D call. CDR3 length: 11 residues. V was clipped by 6 bases and J by 4 bases, with 9 bases between them. Germline lookup yields CDR1 DFQATT and CDR2 SNEGSKA (reference sequence). The DNA for the CDR3 is TGCAGTGCATACAACCTCTATGGCTACACCTTC. It yields the protein CSAYNLYGYTF.

The chain employs TRBV2 and TRBJ2-7, with 11 bases lining up with TRBD1. The V gene's germline CDR1 is SNHLY and CDR2 FYNNEI. The length of the CDR3 is 16 residues. J was trimmed by 6 bases and V by 4 bases; bases with no gene match: 11. The chain's CDR3 is CASSGPGTGGRVEQYF. The CDR3, as DNA: TGTGCCAGCAGTGGCCCCGGGACAGGGGGTAGGGTCGAGCAGTACTTC.

This clonotype was seen repeatedly, ten times or more. J is TRBJ2-1 and V is TRBV5-1; 7 bases line up with TRBD1. The CDR3 extends over 14 amino acids. The junction had 5 bases not matched to a gene; V was cut back by 4 bases and J by 4 bases. Germline V gene lookup returns CDR1 SGHRS and CDR2 YFSETQ. For the CDR3, the DNA is TGCGCCAGCAGCGGGGGACAGCTTTACAATGAGCAGTTCTTC. Amino acid sequence: CASSGGQLYNEQFF.

The table lists this clonotype with a few counts. The gene calls are TRBV10-3 and TRBJ2-1, with a tentative D call TRBD2 (5 bases). The V and J ends lost 10 bases and 7 bases respectively, with 17 bases between them. Germline lookup yields CDR1 ENHRY and CDR2 SYGVKD. The CDR3 runs 13 residues. Written as DNA, the CDR3 is TGTGCCACCCTCCCCAACTCGGGGAATGAGCAGTTCTTC. It translates to CATLPNSGNEQFF.

V is TRBV29-1 and J is TRBJ2-1; no definite D call. The germline gives CDR1 SQVTM, CDR2 ANQGSEA. Deletions cut 6 bases from V and 6 bases from J, with 12 bases between. This CDR3 spans 12 amino acids. CDR3 in amino acids: CSVVVQFNEQFF. The DNA for the CDR3 is TGCAGCGTCGTGGTACAGTTCAATGAGCAGTTCTTC.